This entry features one T cell receptor (beta chain) sequence. Antigen: not known. This table comes from immunoSEQ multiplex PCR, and its TCRdb copy is limited to in-frame clones, with some not included. The sample consists of 30,000 to 35,000 clones, about 88% of them appearing once. The sample comes from a study of chemoradiotherapy in HPV16-positive cancers. Study context: Candidate HPV-specific clones and shared TCR motifs came from a couple of HPV16-positive patients.

Samples were taken several times over chemoradiotherapy. Germline CDR1 GTSNPN, CDR2 SVGIG (reference sequence). The CDR3 covers 15 residues. V was pared by 1 base and J by 2 bases, with 13 bases between. Study conclusions and caveats: Candidate HPV-specific clones and E7-related TCR motifs grew in tumor during treatment. HPV-specific T cells were functionally defined from only two HPV16-positive patients.

The receptor's source is a human donor with HPV-associated anogenital cancer. This specimen was blood, taken from a patient who underwent chemoradiotherapy. The chain uses TRBV30 and TRBJ2-3; D may match TRBD1 or TRBD2 (6 bases each). The CDR3 region is CAWSGWGAYTDTQYF. CDR3 in DNA: TGTGCCTGGAGTGGTTGGGGGGCCTACACAGATACGCAGTATTTT.